This T cell receptor beta chain was captured by sequencing in a study of T cell repertoires in cytomegalovirus infection. Whole-study context: Public signatures in TCR beta pointed to CMV infection and matching HLA type. Study results and limitations: In two of eight donors, the top clonotype was HLA-C-restricted CMV-specific.

The CDR3 sequence is 16 residues long. The V end was cut by 0 bases, the J end by 2 bases, with 13 bases between. From germline, CDR1 is PRHDT and CDR2 FYEKMQ (reference sequence). This clonotype has only a few counts. Antigen unknown. TCRdb re-called the reads with MiXCR, one entry per CDR3 protein. Here the sample spans over 120,000 distinct CDR3 sequences, 30% to 40% being singletons. The V call is TRBV13, the J call TRBJ1-1; D gene unclear. The clonotype originates from a human donor in good health (CMV status not recorded). Some clones in this sample may be carry-over from other donors' samples. The sequences come from CD8+ T cells from cultured PBMCs, collected from culture after CMV antigen stimulation. The CDR3 loop reads CASSLGSFDPNTEAFF. The CDR3, as DNA: TGTGCCAGCAGCTTAGGTAGTTTTGATCCCAACACTGAAGCTTTCTTT.